The 27 T cell receptor beta chains below come from one sample, sequenced in a study of blood T cell repertoires in COVID-19. The table came from immunoSEQ multiplex PCR; TCRdb's copy has only in-frame clones and leaves some out. The sample has approximately 13,000 clones, around 80% seen once. Sequences were obtained from peripheral blood. The source is a woman aged 45-65 years with active or convalescent COVID-19.

The V call is TRBV3-1 (or the pseudogene TRBV3-2), the J call TRBJ1-4; 7 bases are shared with TRBD1. The ends lost 1 base at V and 3 bases at J; junction bases unmatched: 8. CDR3 size: 17 residues. Germline assignment: CDR1 LGHDT and CDR2 YNNKEL (reference sequence). CDR3 in amino acids: CASSQAGYRGANEKLFF. In DNA, the CDR3 is TGTGCCAGCAGCCAAGCCGGATACAGGGGAGCTAATGAAAAACTGTTTTTT.

The rearrangement joins TRBV27 to TRBJ2-2; 9 nucleotides match TRBD2. The CDR3 is made up of 17 amino acids. V dropped 0 bases and J dropped 10; count of bases not matched to a gene: 12. Looked up from germline, CDR1 is MNHEY and CDR2 is SMNVEV (reference sequence). For the CDR3, the DNA is TGTGCCAGCAGTTTATCGATAATTACGGGCGGGAGGGAGGAGCTGTTTTTT. As protein: CASSLSIITGGREELFF.

V gene TRBV18 combines with J gene TRBJ1-5; 10 positions agree with TRBD1. V dropped 4 bases and J dropped 6; count of bases not matched to a gene: 6. The CDR3 consists of 15 residues. Germline V CDR1 and CDR2: KGHSH, LQKENI. The CDR3 DNA is TGTGCCAGCTCACTCCGGGACAGGGGACCTCAGCCCCAGCATTTT. It specifies CASSLRDRGPQPQHF.

The chain employs TRBV6-5 and TRBJ1-2, with 7 bases identical to TRBD1. CDR1 and CDR2 from the germline V gene are MNHEY and SVGAGI. V trimming: 4 bases; J trimming: 9 bases; junction bases outside the gene matches: 14. There are 15 residues in the CDR3. CDR3 region: CASSSPGTALYSYTF. CDR3 bases: TGTGCCAGCAGTTCCCCCGGGACAGCCCTATATAGCTACACCTTC.

The chain is built from TRBV7-9 and TRBJ2-1; a weak D match, TRBD2 (6 bases). Germline V CDR1 and CDR2: SEHNR, FQNEAQ (reference sequence). This CDR3 comprises 15 residues. V shed 3 bases and J shed 4 bases, with 13 bases lying between them. This CDR3 is CASSFRLGAYNEQFF. DNA of the CDR3: TGTGCCAGCAGCTTTCGACTAGGGGCATACAATGAGCAGTTCTTC.

The J gene is TRBJ2-2, the V gene TRBV6-5, with TRBD2 matching 16 bases. The CDR3 is made up of 15 amino acids. V was clipped by 6 bases and J by 7 bases; unmatched bases: 2. CDR1 and CDR2 from the germline V gene are MNHEY and SVGAGI. CDR3 amino acids: CASRGLAGGNGELFF. The DNA of the CDR3 is TGTGCCAGCAGGGGACTAGCGGGGGGGAACGGGGAGCTGTTTTTT.

The chain links TRBV28 to TRBJ2-1, with 13 bases matching TRBD2. Trimming cost V 8 bases and J 2 bases; bases outside gene matches: 9. Germline values: CDR1 MDHEN, CDR2 SYDVKM. CDR3 size: 17 residues. The CDR3 DNA is TGTGCCAGCCTAGGACTAGCGGGAGTGAATCCCTACAATGAGCAGTTCTTC. Translated: CASLGLAGVNPYNEQFF. The full variable domain, in which reference TRBV28 and TRBJ2-1 provide the parts outside the CDR3, is DVKVTQSSRYLVKRTGEKVFLECVQDMDHENMFWYRQDPGLGLRLIYFSYDVKMKEKGDIPEGYSVSREKKERFSLILESASTNQTSMYLCASLGLAGVNPYNEQFFGPGTRLTVL.

The sample holds one count of this clone. The chain recombines TRBV7-2 with TRBJ2-1; 10 nucleotides align to TRBD2. Trimming at V came to 5 bases and at J to 3 bases, leaving 4 bases not matched to a gene. The CDR3 is 15 amino acids. Germline V gives CDR1 SGHTA, CDR2 FQGNSA. CDR3 region: CASSQRTSGYNEQFF. Here the CDR3 DNA reads TGTGCCAGCAGCCAACGGACTAGCGGCTACAATGAGCAGTTCTTC.

This clone was detected only once. CDR3 sequence reads: CASSTIDRDKAFF. In DNA, the CDR3 is TGTGCCAGCAGTACCATCGACCGGGATAAAGCTTTCTTT. V gene TRBV28 combines with J gene TRBJ1-1, with unresolved D. This CDR3 region has 13 residues. The germline CDR1 and CDR2 sequences are MDHEN and SYDVKM. Trimming took off 5 bases at V and 9 bases at J, with 16 bases between the two ends.

J is TRBJ2-1 and V is TRBV19; D not certain. V was pared by 1 base and J by 1 base, with 8 bases between. This CDR3 comprises 15 residues. Germline CDR1 is LNHDA and CDR2 is SQIVND (reference sequence). CDR3 sequence: CASSIVDNSYNEQFF. The CDR3, as DNA: TGTGCCAGTAGTATAGTTGACAATTCCTACAATGAGCAGTTCTTC.

The chain combines TRBV6-5 with TRBJ1-2; a weak D match, TRBD1 (5 bases). Germline-derived CDR1 and CDR2 are MNHEY and SVGAGI. The CDR3 length is 12 residues. Trimming stripped 5 bases from V and 3 bases from J, with 7 bases between. CDR3 DNA sequence: TGTGCCAGCAGTACAGGATACTATGGCTACACCTTC. It encodes CASSTGYYGYTF.

The CDR3 sequence is CASRTGLSSYNEQFF. CDR3 nucleotides: TGTGCCAGCAGGACAGGGTTAAGCTCCTACAATGAGCAGTTCTTC. The chain couples TRBV2 to TRBJ2-1; 7 bases fit TRBD1. This CDR3 region has 15 residues. The germline V gene has CDR1 SNHLY and CDR2 FYNNEI. Unmatched junction bases numbered 5, after V lost 6 bases and J lost 0 bases. Combining the CDR3 with reference TRBV2 and TRBJ2-1 gives the whole variable domain EPEVTQTPSHQVTQMGQEVILRCVPISNHLYFYWYRQILGQKVEFLVSFYNNEISEKSEIFDDQFSVERPDGSNFTLKIRSTKLEDSAMYFCASRTGLSSYNEQFFGPGTRLTVL.

This chain joins TRBV28 and TRBJ2-3; TRBD2 agrees at 8 bases. V lost 3 bases to trimming and J lost 0 bases; unmatched junction nucleotides: 14. This CDR3 comprises 19 residues. Germline loops: CDR1 MDHEN, CDR2 SYDVKM. This chain's CDR3 is CASSLGGDSGTSSTDTQYF. The DNA of the CDR3 is TGTGCCAGCAGTTTGGGGGGTGATAGCGGGACCAGTAGCACAGATACGCAGTATTTT.

By frequency in the sample, this clone is medium-sized. The rearrangement joins TRBV7-9 to TRBJ1-6, with D possibly matching TRBD1 (5 bases). With 7 bases removed from V and 6 bases from J, the gap between germline ends came to 13 bases. The length of the CDR3 is 14 residues. Germline V gene sequence: CDR1 SEHNR, CDR2 FQNEAQ (reference sequence). The CDR3 bases are TGTGCCAGCAACCTTGACAGCCTTAATTCACCCCTCCACTTT. It codes for CASNLDSLNSPLHF. Based on the CDR3 plus reference TRBV7-9 and TRBJ1-6, the full variable domain is DTGVSQNPRHKITKRGQNVTFRCDPISEHNRLYWYRQTLGQGPEFLTYFQNEAQLEKSRLLSDRFSAERPKGSFSTLEIQRTEQGDSAMYLCASNLDSLNSPLHFGNGTRLTVT.

The chain carries TRBV19 and TRBJ1-5, with TRBD1 as a possible D gene (5 bases). Between the trimmed V and J ends, which lost 5 bases and 0 bases, there was a span of 8 bases. The CDR3 sequence is 14 residues long. Looked up from germline, CDR1 is LNHDA and CDR2 is SQIVND (reference sequence). The DNA of the CDR3 is TGTGCCAGTAGTGACAGTTATAGCAATCAGCCCCAGCATTTT. Its translation: CASSDSYSNQPQHF. Combining the CDR3 with reference TRBV19 and TRBJ1-5 gives the whole variable domain DGGITQSPKYLFRKEGQNVTLSCEQNLNHDAMYWYRQDPGQGLRLIYYSQIVNDFQKGDIAEGYSVSREKKESFPLTVTSAQKNPTAFYLCASSDSYSNQPQHFGDGTRLSIL.

The chain recombines TRBV2 with TRBJ1-6, with D possibly being TRBD1 (5 bases). V was shortened by 5 bases and J by 9 bases, with 17 bases between the two germline ends. CDR1 is SNHLY and CDR2 is FYNNEI in the germline V gene. This CDR3 is built from 15 residues. The CDR3 here is CASSRDSFGGSPLHF. As DNA, the CDR3 is TGTGCCAGCAGTCGCGACAGCTTCGGTGGTTCACCCCTCCACTTT.

This clone was detected once. This rearrangement joins TRBV10-1 to TRBJ1-5; D remains unclear. This CDR3 is built from 16 residues. Germline CDR1 and CDR2: WNHNN and SYGVQD (reference sequence). Trimming pared 8 bases from V and 6 bases from J, leaving 23 bases between. CDR3 nucleotides: TGCGCCAGCCAACCCGATTCTTACAGAGCCGGTCAGCCCCAGCATTTT. This codes for CASQPDSYRAGQPQHF.

The chain couples TRBV30 to TRBJ1-5; D not resolved. Germline V gene sequence: CDR1 GTSNPN, CDR2 SVGIG (reference sequence). The CDR3 spans 14 residues. V gave up 2 bases and J gave up 7 bases, with 15 bases separating them. This chain's CDR3 is CAWSWSGTRQPQHF. In nucleotides, the CDR3 is TGTGCCTGGAGTTGGTCAGGTACAAGGCAGCCCCAGCATTTT. Full variable domain (missing parts from reference TRBV30 and TRBJ1-5): SQTIHQWPATLVQPVGSPLSLECTVEGTSNPNLYWYRQAAGRGLQLLFYSVGIGQISSEVPQNLSASRPQDRQFILSSKKLLLSDSGFYLCAWSWSGTRQPQHFGDGTRLSIL.

The gene calls are TRBV10-3 and TRBJ2-7, with D tentatively TRBD2 (7 bases). The CDR3 contains 12 residues. The V gene lost 10 bases and the J gene lost 4 bases, with 14 bases spanning the gap. Germline V lookup: CDR1 ENHRY, CDR2 SYGVKD. In nucleotides, the CDR3 is TGTGCCACAAGGGGGGGAGGATACGAGCAGTACTTC. This codes for CATRGGGYEQYF.

The chain joins TRBV30 to TRBJ2-5; 8 bases map to TRBD2. Germline V CDR1 and CDR2: GTSNPN, SVGIG (reference sequence). The CDR3 extends over 15 amino acids. With 3 bases clipped from V and 4 bases from J, the junction kept 10 bases outside the gene matches. The DNA of the CDR3 is TGTGCCTGGAGCCCGGAGGGACTAGTGGGAGAGACCCAGTACTTC. Amino acid sequence: CAWSPEGLVGETQYF.

For this clone: Other DNA sequences of this sample code for an identical CDR3. The rearrangement joins TRBV3-1 (or the pseudogene TRBV3-2) to TRBJ1-1; 7 bases match TRBD1. This CDR3 spans 15 amino acids. With 1 base clipped from V and 1 base from J, the junction kept 3 bases outside the gene matches. Germline values: CDR1 LGHDT, CDR2 YNNKEL (reference sequence). The chain's CDR3 is CASSQGQGSNTEAFF. CDR3 nucleotides: TGTGCCAGCAGCCAAGGACAGGGATCGAACACTGAAGCTTTCTTT.

The J gene is TRBJ2-6, the V gene TRBV27, with TRBD1 identical over 7 bases. Trimming removed 2 bases from V and 2 bases from J; junction bases left unmatched: 0. This CDR3 is 15 amino acids long. Germline lookup yields CDR1 MNHEY and CDR2 SMNVEV (reference sequence). Written as DNA, the CDR3 is TGTGCCAGCAGTTTACAGGGGGCTGGGGCCAACGTCCTGACTTTC. Protein sequence: CASSLQGAGANVLTF.

This clone was detected ten times or more. The J gene is TRBJ2-2, the V gene TRBV7-3, with D possibly TRBD2 on 7 matching bases. This CDR3 spans 16 amino acids. CDR1 is SGHTA, CDR2 FQGTGA, per germline. The V end lost 5 bases, the J end lost 7 bases, and 20 bases lay between the germline ends. The CDR3 bases are TGTGCCAGCAGCCCGATTCCGGGGGGCAGTGGCGGGGAGCTGTTTTTT. This translates into CASSPIPGGSGGELFF.

This chain uses TRBV27 with TRBJ1-1; no clear D. V shed 2 bases and J shed 2 bases, with 6 bases lying between them. This CDR3 is 13 amino acids long. CDR1 is MNHEY and CDR2 is SMNVEV in the germline V gene (reference sequence). The CDR3 loop reads CASSLTVNTEAFF. CDR3 bases: TGTGCCAGCAGTTTAACAGTAAACACTGAAGCTTTCTTT.

This clone was seen more than once but under ten times. The V call is TRBV27, the J call TRBJ2-5; 10 nucleotides align to TRBD2. The trim removed 6 bases at V and 1 base at J, leaving 2 bases unmatched. CDR1 is MNHEY and CDR2 is SMNVEV in the germline V gene (reference sequence). CDR3 length equals 14 residues. The CDR3 sequence is CASRRLAGQETQYF. The CDR3 DNA sequence: TGTGCCAGCAGGCGACTAGCGGGCCAAGAGACCCAGTACTTC.

The chain links TRBV2 to TRBJ2-7, with a weak D call TRBD1 (5 bases). Germline CDR1 reads SNHLY; CDR2 reads FYNNEI. The CDR3 runs 14 residues. V was pared by 3 bases and J by 3 bases, with 12 bases between. The CDR3 sequence: CASSETVSYYEQYF. CDR3 DNA sequence: TGTGCCAGCAGTGAGACAGTCAGCTACTACGAGCAGTACTTC.

The chain has TRBV5-6 and TRBJ2-1; 11 nucleotides agree with TRBD2. This CDR3 region has 17 residues. From germline, CDR1 is SGHDT and CDR2 YYEEEE. With 4 bases clipped from V and 0 bases from J, the junction kept 6 bases outside the gene matches. The CDR3 DNA is TGTGCCAGCAGCCCGGGACTAGCGGAATTCTCCTACAATGAGCAGTTCTTC. Protein: CASSPGLAEFSYNEQFF.